This T cell receptor (beta chain) stems from a study of human versus mouse CDR3 diversity and MHC coevolution. Study-level results: By iCHAO1, human TCR beta clonotypes numbered about 1.5 million, the most.

Some clones are missing from TCRdb's copy, which holds only in-frame ones; the method was immunoSEQ multiplex PCR. The profile covers some 82,000 clones, with 80% to 95% appearing a single time and roughly 1.3% taken by the ten largest. Turning to this clone: Its antigen is not known.

The sample was naive CD4+ T cells from blood. Subset in this sample: CD45RO-negative CD62L-positive naive CD4 T cells. This receptor was identified in a person aged 25 to 69 in good health.

CDR3 sequence (DNA): TGTGCCAGCAGGGACTCTCCCCCTCGCAATGAGCAGTTCTTC. Encoded protein: CASRDSPPRNEQFF. The chain recombines TRBV27 with TRBJ2-1, with D maybe TRBD2 (5 bases). This CDR3 has 14 residues. Germline V gene lookup returns CDR1 MNHEY and CDR2 SMNVEV (reference sequence). With 6 bases removed from V and 6 bases from J, the gap between germline ends came to 15 bases.